A selection of T cell receptor beta chains follows, all from one sample in a study of CD8 T cells in Susac syndrome. One entry per CDR3 protein results from TCRdb running MiXCR on the immunoSEQ multiplex PCR reads. The sample consists of some 160,000 distinct CDR3 sequences, roughly 94% of them appearing once. The sequenced sample consisted of CD4+ T cells from PBMCs. All receptors derive from a human donor with Susac syndrome. Both conserved end residues are part of each CDR3. The D gene is left open where the match is weak. A clone size is listed for some rows: how often the clone was seen (once, few, many), or a class if it is expanded.

abundance: NA; j_gene: TRBJ1-2; v_gene: TRBV10-3; d_gene: NA; CDR3nt: TGTGCCATCAGTGCGGTAAAGGGCGCAGGGACCTTC; CDR3aa: CAISAVKGAGTF
abundance: NA; j_gene: TRBJ2-4; v_gene: TRBV27; d_gene: NA; CDR3nt: TGTGCCAGCAGTTTCCTCCTCGGCGCCAAAAACATTCAGTACTTC; CDR3aa: CASSFLLGAKNIQYF
abundance: once; j_gene: TRBJ1-5; v_gene: TRBV7-2; d_gene: NA; CDR3nt: TGTGCCAGCAGCCCTACCGGGACTTTGGGCAGCAATCAGCCCCAGCATTTT; CDR3aa: CASSPTGTLGSNQPQHF
abundance: NA; j_gene: TRBJ1-2; v_gene: TRBV20-1; d_gene: TRBD1; CDR3nt: TGCAGTGCTCTACTTCTCCCCGGAGTGGACAGGGGCACCTTC; CDR3aa: CSALLLPGVDRGTF
abundance: NA; j_gene: TRBJ2-5; v_gene: TRBV2; d_gene: TRBD1; CDR3nt: TGTGCCAGCAGTGGCGAGACAGGGGCGACAGAGACCCAGTACTTC; CDR3aa: CASSGETGATETQYF
abundance: NA; j_gene: TRBJ2-6; v_gene: TRBV7-9; d_gene: TRBD1; CDR3nt: TGTGCCAGCAGCTTTCAGCCGGGACAGGGCCCTGGGGCCAACGTCCTGACTTTC; CDR3aa: CASSFQPGQGPGANVLTF
abundance: NA; j_gene: TRBJ2-3; v_gene: TRBV7-3; d_gene: NA; CDR3nt: TGTGCCAGCAGCTACCGGTTTGAGCTTGGCACAGATACGCAGTATTTT; CDR3aa: CASSYRFELGTDTQYF
abundance: NA; j_gene: TRBJ2-3; v_gene: TRBV18; d_gene: NA; CDR3nt: TGTGCCAGCTCACAATCGCCGGGCGATACGCAGTATTTT; CDR3aa: CASSQSPGDTQYF
abundance: NA; j_gene: TRBJ1-5; v_gene: TRBV3-1; d_gene: NA; CDR3nt: TGTGCCAGCAGCCAAGGATTAAGTCAGCCCCAGCATTTT; CDR3aa: CASSQGLSQPQHF
abundance: NA; j_gene: TRBJ1-4; v_gene: TRBV3-1; d_gene: NA; CDR3nt: TGTGCCAGCAGCCGTATGAGGGAACTGTTTTTT; CDR3aa: CASSRMRELFF
abundance: NA; j_gene: TRBJ2-5; v_gene: TRBV30; d_gene: NA; CDR3nt: TGTGCCTGGGGGGGCAAAGAGACCCAGTACTTC; CDR3aa: CAWGGKETQYF
abundance: NA; j_gene: TRBJ2-3; v_gene: TRBV5-1; d_gene: TRBD2; CDR3nt: TGCGCCAGCAGCTTGGGCGGGACTAGCGGGGGAAGCACAGATACGCAGTATTTT; CDR3aa: CASSLGGTSGGSTDTQYF
abundance: NA; j_gene: TRBJ2-3; v_gene: TRBV5-1; d_gene: NA; CDR3nt: TGCGCCAGCAGCTTAAAGGTCACAGATACGCAGTATTTT; CDR3aa: CASSLKVTDTQYF
abundance: few; j_gene: TRBJ2-3; v_gene: TRBV18; d_gene: TRBD1; CDR3nt: TGTGCCAGCTCACCACCCGGACAGGATGATACGCAGTATTTT; CDR3aa: CASSPPGQDDTQYF
abundance: NA; j_gene: TRBJ1-4; v_gene: TRBV19; d_gene: TRBD1; CDR3nt: TGTGCGACACTGGGACAGATTAATGAAAAACTGTTTTTT; CDR3aa: CATLGQINEKLFF
abundance: NA; j_gene: TRBJ2-1; v_gene: TRBV29-1; d_gene: TRBD2; CDR3nt: TGCAGCGTTGCAGGAGGGTCTAGCGGGGTAGATGAGCAGTTCTTC; CDR3aa: CSVAGGSSGVDEQFF
abundance: once; j_gene: TRBJ1-5; v_gene: TRBV18; d_gene: NA; CDR3nt: TGTGCCAGCGCGGACGGAAATCAGCCCCAGCATTTT; CDR3aa: CASADGNQPQHF
abundance: NA; j_gene: TRBJ2-1; v_gene: TRBV14; d_gene: NA; CDR3nt: TGTGCCAGCAGTAGGGCCGCACTTCGTAATGAGCAGTTCTTC; CDR3aa: CASSRAALRNEQFF
abundance: NA; j_gene: TRBJ2-2; v_gene: TRBV19; d_gene: TRBD2; CDR3nt: TGTGCCAGTAGTATTGTAGCGGGGGGGCCCGCCGGGGAGCTGTTTTTT; CDR3aa: CASSIVAGGPAGELFF
abundance: NA; j_gene: TRBJ2-7; v_gene: TRBV11-3; d_gene: TRBD1; CDR3nt: TGTGCCAGCAGCCCAGACAGGGACCACGAGCAGTACTTC; CDR3aa: CASSPDRDHEQYF
abundance: NA; j_gene: TRBJ1-1; v_gene: TRBV12-3/TRBV12-4; d_gene: NA; CDR3nt: TGTGCCAGCAGTTTAGCGAATGGAGGGGACACTGAAGCTTTCTTT; CDR3aa: CASSLANGGDTEAFF
abundance: NA; j_gene: TRBJ1-2; v_gene: TRBV12-3/TRBV12-4; d_gene: TRBD1; CDR3nt: TGTGCCAGCAGGGGGACAGGGTCGGCGATTAACTATGGCTACACCTTC; CDR3aa: CASRGTGSAINYGYTF
abundance: NA; j_gene: TRBJ1-4; v_gene: TRBV30; d_gene: NA; CDR3nt: TGTGCCTGGCACGGTAAAAAACTGTTTTTT; CDR3aa: CAWHGKKLFF
abundance: NA; j_gene: TRBJ2-1; v_gene: TRBV20-1; d_gene: NA; CDR3nt: TGCAGTGCCATGCCCCTTTACAATGAGCAGTTCTTC; CDR3aa: CSAMPLYNEQFF
abundance: NA; j_gene: TRBJ1-1; v_gene: TRBV7-3; d_gene: TRBD1; CDR3nt: TGTGCCAGCAGCCCCACAGGGGTGGGCACTGAAGCTTTCTTT; CDR3aa: CASSPTGVGTEAFF
abundance: NA; j_gene: TRBJ1-6; v_gene: TRBV30; d_gene: NA; CDR3nt: TGTGCCTGGAAAGTGCCAGCCCCTAATTCACCCCTCCACTTT; CDR3aa: CAWKVPAPNSPLHF
abundance: NA; j_gene: TRBJ1-2; v_gene: TRBV12-3/TRBV12-4; d_gene: NA; CDR3nt: TGTGCCAGCAGTGGATCCGCCGGGTTCGGGGGCTACACCTTC; CDR3aa: CASSGSAGFGGYTF
abundance: NA; j_gene: TRBJ1-1; v_gene: TRBV5-1; d_gene: TRBD1; CDR3nt: TGCGCCAGCAGCCTAGAGACAGGGGGCACGGGGACTGAAGCTTTCTTT; CDR3aa: CASSLETGGTGTEAFF
abundance: NA; j_gene: TRBJ2-5; v_gene: TRBV5-6; d_gene: TRBD2; CDR3nt: TGTGCCAGCAGCTTGAGAACTAGCGGGGGGCGAATGGAGACCCAGTACTTC; CDR3aa: CASSLRTSGGRMETQYF
abundance: NA; j_gene: TRBJ1-6; v_gene: TRBV20-1; d_gene: TRBD1; CDR3nt: TGCAGTGCTAGACCCGACAGGGGGCTTAATTCACCCCTCCACTTT; CDR3aa: CSARPDRGLNSPLHF
abundance: few; j_gene: TRBJ2-7; v_gene: TRBV13; d_gene: NA; CDR3nt: TGTGCCAGCAGCTTACCCGGGACCAGGGAGCAGTACTTC; CDR3aa: CASSLPGTREQYF
abundance: NA; j_gene: TRBJ2-2; v_gene: TRBV6-2/TRBV6-3; d_gene: TRBD1; CDR3nt: TGTGCCAGCAGCTCCGGACAGGGTAACACCGGGGAGCTGTTTTTT; CDR3aa: CASSSGQGNTGELFF
abundance: NA; j_gene: TRBJ2-1; v_gene: TRBV7-9; d_gene: TRBD2; CDR3nt: TGTGCCAGCAGCTTAGGACTAGCGGGGGGAACGCAGTTCTTC; CDR3aa: CASSLGLAGGTQFF
abundance: NA; j_gene: TRBJ2-7; v_gene: TRBV20-1; d_gene: NA; CDR3nt: TGCAGTGCTAGAGATCCCGGGGGATCCTACGAGCAGTACTTC; CDR3aa: CSARDPGGSYEQYF
abundance: NA; j_gene: TRBJ1-2; v_gene: TRBV9; d_gene: NA; CDR3nt: TGTGCCAGCAGCGTAGAATCGAAGGGGACCTATGGCTACACCTTC; CDR3aa: CASSVESKGTYGYTF
abundance: NA; j_gene: TRBJ1-1; v_gene: TRBV29-1; d_gene: NA; CDR3nt: TGCAGCGTTGATTATTTGCGGCAGAAGAACACTGAAGCTTTCTTT; CDR3aa: CSVDYLRQKNTEAFF
abundance: NA; j_gene: TRBJ1-4; v_gene: TRBV20-1; d_gene: NA; CDR3nt: TGCAGTGCTAGAGATCAACGGTCTGGGGAAAAACTGTTTTTT; CDR3aa: CSARDQRSGEKLFF